These T cell receptor beta chains were read from a single sample in a study of blood T cell repertoires in COVID-19. Assay: immunoSEQ multiplex PCR; the TCRdb copy retains only in-frame clones and omits some. Of roughly 220,000 clones in the sample, about 80% were seen once. Sequenced sample: peripheral blood. These receptors originate from a woman aged 25 to 39 who had recovered from COVID-19. Both conserved end residues are part of each CDR3. The D gene is left open where the match is weak. Size is omitted from some rows. Given values are once, few, many or a class for expanded clones.

abundance | j_gene | d_gene | v_gene | CDR3aa | CDR3nt
- | TRBJ2-5 | - | TRBV12-3/TRBV12-4 | CASSYRETQYF | TGTGCCAGCAGTTACAGAGAGACCCAGTACTTC
- | TRBJ1-3 | - | TRBV9 | CASRRGWGAGNTIYF | TGTGCCAGCAGACGTGGGTGGGGCGCTGGAAACACCATATATTTT
few | TRBJ2-5 | TRBD2 | TRBV7-9 | CALGGSQETQYF | TGTGCCTTGGGAGGGTCTCAAGAGACCCAGTACTTC
- | TRBJ1-5 | - | TRBV15 | CATSRSRNQPQHF | TGTGCCACCAGCAGGTCACGGAATCAGCCCCAGCATTTT
few | TRBJ2-2 | - | TRBV30 | CAWNARGYTGELFF | TGTGCCTGGAATGCCCGGGGATACACCGGGGAGCTGTTTTTT
- | TRBJ1-2 | TRBD1 | TRBV5-1 | CASSLGDRESPPFF | TGCGCCAGCAGCTTGGGGGACAGGGAATCCCCTCCCTTCTTC
- | TRBJ1-5 | - | TRBV4-1 | CASSHPNRGNQPQHF | TGCGCCAGCAGCCACCCGAACAGGGGCAATCAGCCCCAGCATTTT
- | TRBJ2-7 | - | TRBV29-1 | CSVRGALYEQYF | TGCAGCGTCCGGGGGGCTTTATACGAGCAGTACTTC
- | TRBJ2-5 | TRBD2 | TRBV9 | CASSVGGTSGRFQETQYF | TGTGCCAGCAGCGTAGGTGGGACTAGCGGGAGATTCCAAGAGACCCAGTACTTC
- | TRBJ1-6 | - | TRBV10-3 | CAISNRTHNSPLHF | TGTGCCATCAGCAACAGGACCCATAATTCACCCCTCCACTTT
- | TRBJ2-7 | TRBD2 | TRBV6-5 | CASSYEGLADSYEQYF | TGTGCCAGCAGTTACGAGGGACTAGCGGACTCCTACGAGCAGTACTTC
- | TRBJ1-2 | - | TRBV18 | CASSPREFNYGYTF | TGTGCCAGCTCCCCCAGGGAATTTAACTATGGCTACACCTTC
- | TRBJ1-4 | TRBD1 | TRBV19 | CASSGPDRVNEKLFF | TGTGCCAGTAGTGGCCCGGACAGGGTGAATGAAAAACTGTTTTTT
- | TRBJ2-3 | - | TRBV5-1 | CASSIFIGADTQYF | TGCGCCAGCAGTATCTTCATTGGGGCGGATACGCAGTATTTT
once | TRBJ1-3 | - | TRBV12-3/TRBV12-4 | CASRPGGNTIYF | TGTGCCAGCAGACCTGGGGGGAACACCATATATTTT
- | TRBJ2-4 | TRBD2 | TRBV5-1 | CASSLLAGAKNIQYF | TGCGCCAGCAGCTTACTAGCGGGAGCCAAAAACATTCAGTACTTC